Given below is one TCR beta chain in context. In the original analysis: Scientists estimated how many nucleated cells there were by amplifying reference gene primers. Generated by immunoSEQ multiplex PCR, the TCRdb table keeps only in-frame clones and is missing some. Clone size and the V and J calls come from that table; the DNA yielded D and trimming. This table holds roughly 160,000 clones, roughly 80% found once. The sample belongs to a study of blood T cell repertoires in COVID-19. Study context: Whether acute or convalescent, the COVID-19 samples came from the United States, Italy and Spain. Sample material is recorded as cDNA or gDNA derived from T cells, B-cell-depleted T cells, or PBMCs.

CDR1 and CDR2 from the germline V gene are KGHSH and LQKENI. The CDR3 spans 17 residues. Trimming took 3 bases from V and 1 from J; bases not matched to a gene: 10. The source of this sequence is a man aged 18 to 35 with active or convalescent COVID-19. The sequenced material came from peripheral blood. The chain is built from TRBV18 and TRBJ1-1, with TRBD1 matching over 8 bases. The CDR3 is CASSPWTGQAGNTEAFF. The CDR3, as DNA: TGTGCCAGCTCACCCTGGACAGGGCAGGCGGGGAACACTGAAGCTTTCTTT. The whole variable domain, filled in from reference TRBV18 and TRBJ1-1, reads NAGVMQNPRHLVRRRGQEARLRCSPMKGHSHVYWYRQLPEEGLKFMVYLQKENIIDESGMPKERFSAEFPKEGPSILRIQQVVRGDSAAYFCASSPWTGQAGNTEAFFGQGTRLTVV.